The 27 T cell receptor beta chains reported below all come from one sample, sequenced in a study of T cell clonality in common variable immunodeficiency. Repertoires were generated with immunoSEQ multiplex PCR, while TCRdb's copy carries only in-frame clones and drops some. The sample presents 50,000 to 60,000 clones, none singletons. Sequences were obtained from peripheral blood mononuclear cells. The receptors originated from a person aged 18-69 years in good health.

At least ten counts were recorded for this clone. The CDR3 goes on 3 residues after the read ends, and that part is filled in from the germline J gene. This chain uses TRBV6-4 with TRBJ2-1, with a possible D match to TRBD2 (6 bases). Trimming took off 4 bases at V and 8 bases at J, with 15 bases between the two ends. The CDR3 has 14 residues. Germline V gene data show CDR1 as MRHNA and CDR2 as SNTAGT. CDR3 sequence: CASSASTSSDEQFF. The DNA read from the CDR3 is TGTGCCAGCAGTGCCTCAACTAGCAGTGATGAG.

Of note for this clone: The read ends 3 residues before the CDR3 terminus; that terminus is restored from the germline J gene. The chain has TRBV7-9 and TRBJ2-3, with 8 bases aligning to TRBD1. The CDR3 loop spans 14 amino acids. J gave up 6 bases and V 3 bases, and 5 bases lay outside the gene matches. Germline V gene lookup returns CDR1 SEHNR and CDR2 FQNEAQ (reference sequence). The CDR3 sequence is CASSFGQGRDTQYF. CDR3 DNA (partial): TGTGCCAGCAGCTTCGGACAGGGAAGGGATACG.

This clone was detected ten times or more. The sequence runs out 3 residues before the end of the CDR3; the remainder is reconstructed from the germline J gene. The chain uses TRBV28 and TRBJ1-2, with D possibly matching TRBD1 (5 bases). The germline V gene has CDR1 MDHEN and CDR2 SYDVKM. Trimming took 6 bases from V and 2 from J, leaving 16 bases between them. The CDR3 has 15 residues. Here the CDR3 reads CASSPGTSLNYGYTF. The CDR3 DNA, read in part, is TGTGCCAGCAGCCCCGGGACTTCCCTCAACTATGGC.

This CDR3 is CASSLIRPDDEKLFF. The sequenced CDR3 bases are TGCGCCAGCAGCTTGATCAGGCCTGACGATGAAAAA. The rearrangement uses TRBV5-1 and TRBJ1-4; D is uncertain. The read ends 3 residues shy of where the CDR3 ends; the end is completed using the germline J gene. The CDR3 consists of 15 residues. The V gene's germline CDR1 is SGHRS and CDR2 YFSETQ. V lost 1 base and J 6 bases, leaving 13 bases between the germline ends.

At least ten counts were recorded for this clone. The read gets to within 3 residues of the CDR3 end, and the germline J gene fills in the rest. The chain uses TRBV6-4 and TRBJ2-1; 12 nucleotides align to TRBD2. The trim removed 3 bases at V and 9 bases at J, leaving 9 bases unmatched. The V gene's germline CDR1 is MRHNA and CDR2 SNTAGT. This CDR3 region has 16 residues. CDR3: CASSEALAGGPGEQFF. The part of the CDR3 DNA that was read is TGTGCCAGCAGTGAGGCCCTAGCGGGGGGGCCGGGTGAG.

This clone has ten or more counts. The CDR3 end lies 3 residues beyond the end of the read and is filled in from the germline J gene. V usage is TRBV20-1 and J usage is TRBJ2-3; 12 nucleotides align to TRBD2. J was trimmed by 1 base and V by 6 bases; bases with no gene match: 17. CDR3 length: 19 amino acids. Germline V lookup: CDR1 DFQATT, CDR2 SNEGSKA (reference sequence). The CDR3 sequence: CSARRGGTSGGLRTDTQYF. CDR3 bases read: TGCAGTGCCCGCCGCGGTGGAACTAGCGGGGGGCTTCGCACAGATACG.

Many counts were recorded for this clone. This CDR3 is CASSLGSRRDTEAFF. CDR3 DNA (partial): TGTGCCAGCAGCTTAGGGTCGAGGAGGGACACTGAA. The chain has TRBV5-4 and TRBJ1-1; D remains ambiguous. Read sequence stops 3 residues before the CDR3 end, and the germline J gene provides the missing end. The CDR3 has 15 residues. Trimming left V 2 bases short and J 3 bases short, with 14 bases between. Germline V gene sequence: CDR1 SGHNT, CDR2 YYREEE (reference sequence).

This clone turned up a few times. The read halts 3 residues ahead of the CDR3 end, with the missing end drawn from the germline J gene. This chain uses TRBV2 with TRBJ2-1, with 13 bases identical to TRBD2. J was trimmed by 2 bases and V by 6 bases; bases with no gene match: 13. Germline assignment: CDR1 SNHLY and CDR2 FYNNEI. CDR3 length: 19 residues. CDR3 bases read: TGTGCCAGCAGGAAGAGTGAACTAGCGGGAGGGTTAACCTACAATGAG. It translates to CASRKSELAGGLTYNE. From start to end, the CDR3 is CASRKSELAGGLTYNEQFF.

This clone has ten or more counts. The read ends 3 residues early relative to the CDR3; the germline J gene fills the gap. V usage is TRBV2 and J usage is TRBJ2-1; D uncertain. The germline gives CDR1 SNHLY, CDR2 FYNNEI. The CDR3 consists of 14 residues. The germline V and J ends were trimmed by 3 bases and 6 bases, with 12 bases remaining between them. Incomplete CDR3 DNA: TGTGCCAGCAGTGACCAGGATCCCGCCAATGAG. It yields the protein CASSDQDPANE. The entire CDR3 protein is CASSDQDPANEQFF.

This clone was counted many times. The CDR3 protein is CASRGLAGGSYNEQFF. The DNA read from the CDR3 is TGTGCCAGCAGAGGGCTAGCGGGGGGCAGCTACAATGAG. The chain has TRBV28 and TRBJ2-1; 11 bases match TRBD2. The read terminates 3 residues ahead of where the CDR3 ends, so the germline J gene completes it. CDR3 size: 16 residues. Germline trimming cut 6 bases from V and 3 bases from J; bases unmatched to any gene: 7. CDR1 is MDHEN, CDR2 SYDVKM, per germline.

This clone was found many times. The read falls 3 residues short of the CDR3 end, and the missing part is taken from the germline J gene. The rearrangement uses TRBV5-1 and TRBJ1-1, with TRBD1 as a possible D gene (5 bases). Germline CDR1 SGHRS, CDR2 YFSETQ. The CDR3 has 14 residues. Trimming took 3 bases from V and 1 from J, leaving 10 bases between them. The CDR3 protein is CASSWGGENTEAFF. The DNA read from the CDR3 is TGCGCCAGCAGCTGGGGAGGGGAGAACACTGAA.

This clone has at least ten counts. CDR3 residues: CAWSLLSDTQYF. Incomplete CDR3 DNA: TGTGCCTGGAGCTTGCTATCAGATACG. The chain uses TRBV30 and TRBJ2-3; D is uncertain. The CDR3 end is not reached by the read, which stops 3 residues before it; the germline J gene fills it in. The CDR3 loop spans 12 amino acids. V lost 3 bases and J lost 4, with 8 bases in between. Germline CDR1 and CDR2: GTSNPN and SVGIG (reference sequence).

This clone was observed a few times. The read terminates 3 residues before the CDR3 end, so the remaining end is supplied by the germline J gene. This chain links TRBV5-5 with TRBJ1-1; no reliable D call. V was cut by 1 base and J by 0 bases, with 7 bases left in between. Germline assignment: CDR1 SGHKS and CDR2 YYEKEE (reference sequence). CDR3 length equals 14 residues. Partial CDR3 DNA: TGTGCCAGCAGCTTGTTGTCGTTGAACACTGAA. This gives the protein CASSLLSLNTE. The whole CDR3 protein reads CASSLLSLNTEAFF.

As to this clone: The sequence runs out 3 residues before the end of the CDR3; the remainder is reconstructed from the germline J gene. V is TRBV7-9 and J is TRBJ2-1; D uncertain. Germline assignment: CDR1 SEHNR and CDR2 FQNEAQ (reference sequence). The CDR3 loop spans 14 amino acids. The V end was cut by 5 bases, the J end by 4 bases, with 12 bases between. This CDR3 reads CASSDSSWYNEQFF. The part of the CDR3 DNA that was read is TGTGCCAGCAGCGACTCCTCATGGTACAATGAG.

This clone was observed many times. The read terminates 3 residues ahead of where the CDR3 ends, so the germline J gene completes it. This chain uses TRBV20-1 with TRBJ1-1, with 11 bases lining up with TRBD1. The germline V gene has CDR1 DFQATT and CDR2 SNEGSKA (reference sequence). Germline trimming cut 2 bases from V and 5 bases from J; bases unmatched to any gene: 1. This CDR3 has 13 amino acids. The CDR3 here is CSARWDRGTEAFF. The part of the CDR3 DNA that was read is TGCAGTGCTAGATGGGACAGGGGGACTGAA.

Comments on this clone: The read comes to an end 3 residues before the CDR3 does, leaving the germline J gene to fill in the end. The rearrangement links TRBV7-9 to TRBJ1-1; TRBD1 is a possible D gene (5 bases). Looked up from germline, CDR1 is SEHNR and CDR2 is FQNEAQ (reference sequence). The CDR3 is made up of 14 amino acids. Trimming pared 5 bases from V and 3 bases from J, leaving 13 bases between. CDR3 DNA, as far as it was read: TGTGCCAGCAGCCCTAGACAGTTGCACACTGAA. Residues: CASSPRQLHTE. The complete CDR3 reads CASSPRQLHTEAFF.

In this sample, this clone turned up many times. The junction departs from germline at one end; a sequencing error may be responsible. The read stops 3 residues short of the end of the CDR3; the missing end is completed from the germline J gene. This sequence joins TRBV4-1 and TRBJ2-7; TRBD2 might be the D (5 bases). The germline CDR1 and CDR2 sequences are MGHRA and YSYEKL. This CDR3 is 16 amino acids long. Partial CDR3 DNA: TGCACCAGCAGCCAAGATCCCAAACTAGATGCAGGCGAG. It codes for CTSSQDPKLDAGE. The full CDR3 protein is CTSSQDPKLDAGEQYF.

Comment on this clone: The read falls 3 residues short of the CDR3 end, and the missing part is taken from the germline J gene. The V call is TRBV19, the J call TRBJ1-1; 8 nucleotides line up with TRBD1. The V segment lost 8 bases and the J segment 5 bases; nucleotides outside the gene matches: 13. The germline gives CDR1 LNHDA, CDR2 SQIVND (reference sequence). This CDR3 spans 15 amino acids. The CDR3 DNA, read in part, is TGTGCCAGTTTGACTTTCCGACAGGGGTGGACTGAA. Amino acid sequence: CASLTFRQGWTE. The complete CDR3 sequence is CASLTFRQGWTEAFF.

In its sample, this clone was seen many times. The read gets to within 3 residues of the CDR3 end, and the germline J gene fills in the rest. The chain links TRBV5-1 to TRBJ2-1, with TRBD2 identical over 9 bases. Germline V lookup: CDR1 SGHRS, CDR2 YFSETQ. The CDR3 contains 16 residues. Trimming took 4 bases from V and 5 from J; bases not matched to a gene: 10. The DNA read from the CDR3 is TGCGCCAGCAGCCGTCCGAGTAGCGGGAGTAACAATGAG. This gives the protein CASSRPSSGSNNE. The whole CDR3 sequence reads CASSRPSSGSNNEQFF.

This clone was counted only a few times. The missing CDR3 end, 3 residues past where the read stops, is filled in from the germline J gene. The J gene is TRBJ2-3, the V gene TRBV19; maybe TRBD1 (6 bases). Looked up from germline, CDR1 is LNHDA and CDR2 is SQIVND (reference sequence). V lost 1 base, J lost 2 bases, and 13 bases lay in between. The CDR3 runs 16 residues. This chain's CDR3 is CASSIAPDSSTDTQYF. The DNA read from the CDR3 is TGTGCCAGTAGTATAGCACCGGACAGTTCCACAGATACG. Looking up the rest from reference TRBV19 and TRBJ2-3 gives the full variable domain: DGGITQSPKYLFRKEGQNVTLSCEQNLNHDAMYWYRQDPGQGLRLIYYSQIVNDFQKGDIAEGYSVSREKKESFPLTVTSAQKNPTAFYLCASSIAPDSSTDTQYFGPGTRLTVL.

This clone showed up many times. The read ends 3 residues early relative to the CDR3; the germline J gene fills the gap. The chain is built from TRBV20-1 and TRBJ2-2; perhaps TRBD2 as D (5 bases). Per germline, CDR1 DFQATT and CDR2 SNEGSKA (reference sequence). V lost 1 base and J 1 base, leaving 7 bases between the germline ends. The CDR3 length is 14 residues. The CDR3 bases that were read are TGCAGTGCTAGAGCGGGGTGGAACACCGGGGAG. It codes for CSARAGWNTGE. The whole CDR3 protein reads CSARAGWNTGELFF.

The table lists this clone with many counts. The CDR3 goes on 3 residues after the read ends, and that part is filled in from the germline J gene. The V call is TRBV5-1, the J call TRBJ2-5; D perhaps matches TRBD1 (5 bases). V lost 4 bases to trimming and J lost 0 bases, with 16 bases between them. The CDR3 covers 16 residues. Germline lookup yields CDR1 SGHRS and CDR2 YFSETQ. The CDR3 sequence: CASSLLGQGYQETQYF. The covered CDR3 bases are TGCGCCAGCAGCCTATTAGGCCAGGGCTACCAAGAGACC.

This clone was counted at least ten times. The DNA ends 3 residues before the CDR3 does, and the rest of the CDR3 is filled in from the germline J gene. The chain is built from TRBV5-8 and TRBJ2-3; no clear D gene. The CDR3 spans 12 residues. Germline-derived CDR1 and CDR2 are SGHTS and YDEGEE. V dropped 3 bases and J dropped 4 bases, with 6 bases sitting between them. The CDR3 loop reads CASSYRADTQYF. CDR3 bases read: TGTGCCAGCAGCTACAGAGCAGATACG. Using reference TRBV5-8 and TRBJ2-3 for the parts outside the CDR3, the full variable domain is EAGVTQSPTHLIKTRGQQATLRCSPISGHTSVYWYQQALGLGLQFLLWYDEGEERNRGNFPPRFSGRQFPNYSSELNVNALELEDSALYLCASSYRADTQYFGPGTRLTVL.

Of note for this clone: Read sequence stops 3 residues before the CDR3 end, and the germline J gene provides the missing end. The rearrangement links TRBV5-1 to TRBJ1-4; TRBD1 agrees at 9 bases. Per the germline V gene, CDR1 is SGHRS and CDR2 is YFSETQ. This CDR3 has 14 amino acids. Partial CDR3 DNA: TGCGCCAGCAGCTCGACAGGGGGGGATTCACCA. Amino acids: CASSSTGGDSP. The entire CDR3 is CASSSTGGDSPLFF. Full variable domain (outside the CDR3, taken from reference TRBV5-1 and TRBJ1-4): KAGVTQTPRYLIKTRGQQVTLSCSPISGHRSVSWYQQTPGQGLQFLFEYFSETQRNKGNFPGRFSGRQFSNSRSEMNVSTLELGDSALYLCASSSTGGDSPLFFGSGTQLSVL.

There are many counts of this clone. The missing CDR3 end, 3 residues past where the read stops, is filled in from the germline J gene. The rearrangement links TRBV18 to TRBJ1-5, with unresolved D. This CDR3 comprises 16 residues. V lost 0 bases to trimming and J lost 0 bases, with 9 bases between them. Germline V CDR1 and CDR2: KGHSH, LQKENI. CDR3 sequence reads: CASSPPNSYSNQPQHF. CDR3 bases read: TGTGCCAGCTCACCACCAAATAGTTATAGCAATCAGCCC.

This clone was observed a few times. The observed sequence ends 3 residues before the CDR3 terminus, with the missing tail filled in from the germline J gene. The chain couples TRBV5-5 to TRBJ2-3; TRBD2 matches 8 bases. The J segment lost 6 bases and the V segment lost 7 bases, leaving 13 bases of the junction unmatched. The CDR3 is made up of 15 amino acids. Germline CDR1 and CDR2: SGHKS and YYEKEE (reference sequence). The CDR3 bases that were read are TGTGCCAGCGGCACCGGGAGGGCGACAGTGGATACG. This encodes CASGTGRATVDT. The entire CDR3 sequence reads CASGTGRATVDTQYF.

This clone was observed many times. Read sequence stops 3 residues before the CDR3 end, and the germline J gene provides the missing end. V is TRBV6-1 and J is TRBJ1-2; 8 bases are shared with TRBD1. Germline V gene sequence: CDR1 MNHNS, CDR2 SASEGT. The CDR3 runs to 14 residues. The sequenced CDR3 bases are TGTGCCAGCAGTGAAGGGGACAGGACGCTGGGC. The encoded protein is CASSEGDRTLG. Given in full, the CDR3 is CASSEGDRTLGYTF.